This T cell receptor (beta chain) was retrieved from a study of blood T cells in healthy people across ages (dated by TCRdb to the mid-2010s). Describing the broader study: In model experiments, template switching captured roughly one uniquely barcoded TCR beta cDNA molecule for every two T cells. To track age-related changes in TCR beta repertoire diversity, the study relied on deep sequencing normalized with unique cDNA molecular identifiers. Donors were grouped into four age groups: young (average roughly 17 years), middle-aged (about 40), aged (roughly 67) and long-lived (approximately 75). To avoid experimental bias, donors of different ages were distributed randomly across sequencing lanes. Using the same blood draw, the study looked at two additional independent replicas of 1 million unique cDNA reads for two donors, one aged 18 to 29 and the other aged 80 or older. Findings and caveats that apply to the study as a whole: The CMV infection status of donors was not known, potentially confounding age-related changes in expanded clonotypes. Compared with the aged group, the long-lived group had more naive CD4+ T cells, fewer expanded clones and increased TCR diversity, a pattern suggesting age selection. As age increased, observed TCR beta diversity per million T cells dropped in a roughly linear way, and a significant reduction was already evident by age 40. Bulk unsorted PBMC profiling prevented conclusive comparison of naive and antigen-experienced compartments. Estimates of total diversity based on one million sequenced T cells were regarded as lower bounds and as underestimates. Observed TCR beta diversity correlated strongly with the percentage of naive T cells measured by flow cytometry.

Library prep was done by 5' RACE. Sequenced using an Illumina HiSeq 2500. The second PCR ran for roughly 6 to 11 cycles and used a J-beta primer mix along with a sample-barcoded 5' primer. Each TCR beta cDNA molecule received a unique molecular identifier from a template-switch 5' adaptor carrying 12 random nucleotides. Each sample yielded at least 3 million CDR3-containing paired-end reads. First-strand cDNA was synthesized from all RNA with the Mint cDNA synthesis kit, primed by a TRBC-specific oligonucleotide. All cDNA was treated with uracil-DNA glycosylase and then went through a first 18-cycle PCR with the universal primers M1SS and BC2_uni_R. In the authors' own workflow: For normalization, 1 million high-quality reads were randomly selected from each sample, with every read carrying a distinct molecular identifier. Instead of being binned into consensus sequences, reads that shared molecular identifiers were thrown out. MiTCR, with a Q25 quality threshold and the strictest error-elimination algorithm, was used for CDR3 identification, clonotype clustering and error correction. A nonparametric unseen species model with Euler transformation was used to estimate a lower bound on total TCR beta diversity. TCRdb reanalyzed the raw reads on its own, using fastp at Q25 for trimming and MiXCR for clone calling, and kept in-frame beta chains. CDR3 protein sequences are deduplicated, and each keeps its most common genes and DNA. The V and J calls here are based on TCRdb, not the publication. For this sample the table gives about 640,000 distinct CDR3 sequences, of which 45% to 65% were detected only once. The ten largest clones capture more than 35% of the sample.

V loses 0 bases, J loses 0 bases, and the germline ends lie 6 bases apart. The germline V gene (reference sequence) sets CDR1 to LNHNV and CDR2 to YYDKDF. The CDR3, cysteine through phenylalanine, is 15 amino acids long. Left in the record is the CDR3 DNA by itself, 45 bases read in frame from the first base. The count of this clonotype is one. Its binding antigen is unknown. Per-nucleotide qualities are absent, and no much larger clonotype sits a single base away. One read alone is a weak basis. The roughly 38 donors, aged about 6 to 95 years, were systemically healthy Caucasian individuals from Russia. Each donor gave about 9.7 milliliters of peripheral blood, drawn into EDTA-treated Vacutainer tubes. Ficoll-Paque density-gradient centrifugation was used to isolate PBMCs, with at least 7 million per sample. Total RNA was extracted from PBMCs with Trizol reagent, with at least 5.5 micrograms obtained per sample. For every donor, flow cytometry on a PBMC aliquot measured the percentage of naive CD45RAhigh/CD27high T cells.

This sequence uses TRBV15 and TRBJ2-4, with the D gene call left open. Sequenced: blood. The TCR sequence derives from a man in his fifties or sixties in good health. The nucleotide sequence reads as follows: TGTGCCACCAGCAGAGACGAGCTAGCCAAAAACATTCAGTACTTC. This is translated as CATSRDELAKNIQYF.